Below are 9 T cell receptor beta chains sequenced from a single sample in a study of shared clonotypes between healthy human individuals. The method was immunoSEQ multiplex PCR; TCRdb's version includes in-frame clones alone and lacks a portion of them. Among about 820,000 clones listed, over 90% were seen once. Naive CD8 cells comprised CD45RO-negative, CCR7-positively selected cells, excluding terminally differentiated effector memory CD45RA+ cells. The material sequenced was naive CD8+ T cells sorted from blood. All receptors come from a young man in good health.

The rearrangement links TRBV7-9 to TRBJ2-3; 12 bases are shared with TRBD2. Germline CDR1 SEHNR, CDR2 FQNEAQ (reference sequence). This CDR3 is built from 14 residues. V was clipped by 3 bases and J by 6 bases; unmatched bases: 1. The CDR3 region is CASSFGLAGDTQYF. The CDR3 DNA reads TGTGCCAGCAGCTTCGGACTAGCGGGGGATACGCAGTATTTT. Full variable domain (remainder filled in from reference TRBV7-9 and TRBJ2-3): DTGVSQNPRHKITKRGQNVTFRCDPISEHNRLYWYRQTLGQGPEFLTYFQNEAQLEKSRLLSDRFSAERPKGSFSTLEIQRTEQGDSAMYLCASSFGLAGDTQYFGPGTRLTVL.

The rearrangement joins TRBV7-9 to TRBJ1-1; D gene uncertain. V lost 0 bases and J 11 bases, leaving 10 bases between the germline ends. CDR3 length: 12 residues. The germline gives CDR1 SEHNR, CDR2 FQNEAQ (reference sequence). The CDR3 DNA is TGTGCCAGCAGCTTAGCAAGTACCGGCGCTTTCTTT. This sequence encodes CASSLASTGAFF.

This rearrangement joins TRBV7-9 to TRBJ1-1; D may be TRBD1 (6 bases). Germline V gene lookup returns CDR1 SEHNR and CDR2 FQNEAQ (reference sequence). The CDR3 spans 15 residues. Trimming removed 3 bases at V and 4 bases at J, with 15 bases between. In nucleotides, the CDR3 is TGTGCCAGCAGCTTGGCACAGGGCAGTGGCACTGAAGCTTTCTTT. Encoded protein: CASSLAQGSGTEAFF.

The rearrangement uses TRBV6-6 and TRBJ2-7, with D unresolved. Germline V gene sequence: CDR1 MNHNY, CDR2 SVGAGI (reference sequence). This CDR3 comprises 14 residues. The germline V and J ends were trimmed by 2 bases and 0 bases, with 8 bases remaining between them. CDR3 in DNA: TGTGCCAGCAGTTACGACAAACCCTCCTACGAGCAGTACTTC. It yields the protein CASSYDKPSYEQYF.

The chain couples TRBV9 to TRBJ2-7, with D possibly being TRBD1 or TRBD2 (5 bases each). The CDR3 sequence is 14 residues long. V was clipped by 3 bases and J by 7 bases, with 17 bases between them. Germline CDR1 is SGDLS and CDR2 is YYNGEE. CDR3 sequence (DNA): TGTGCCAGCAGCGCCCTCGTCGAAGAGGGGGAGCAGTACTTC. Translating it yields CASSALVEEGEQYF.

The J gene is TRBJ2-3, the V gene TRBV12-5; D perhaps matches TRBD2 (5 bases). Germline V gene sequence: CDR1 LGHNT, CDR2 FRNRAP. This CDR3 spans 13 amino acids. V dropped 7 bases and J dropped 4 bases, with 12 bases sitting between them. CDR3: CASASGIPDTQYF. The CDR3 DNA is TGTGCTAGTGCCTCGGGAATCCCAGATACGCAGTATTTT.

J is TRBJ2-1 and V is TRBV27; D not resolved. Germline CDR1 is MNHEY and CDR2 is SMNVEV (reference sequence). The CDR3 consists of 12 residues. Trimming removed 4 bases from V and 3 bases from J, with 4 bases in between. Here the CDR3 reads CASSSLYNEQFF. The CDR3 DNA is TGTGCCAGCAGTTCCCTCTACAATGAGCAGTTCTTC.

The chain joins TRBV5-5 to TRBJ2-1; D unresolved. Looked up from germline, CDR1 is SGHKS and CDR2 is YYEKEE (reference sequence). The germline V and J ends were trimmed by 4 bases and 8 bases, with 13 bases remaining between them. The length of the CDR3 is 13 residues. The CDR3 coding sequence is TGTGCCAGCAGCGGGCCCACTGAGGATGAGCAGTTCTTC. It specifies CASSGPTEDEQFF.

The J gene is TRBJ2-1, the V gene TRBV29-1; D is ambiguous. Germline values: CDR1 SQVTM, CDR2 ANQGSEA. Trimming removed 3 bases from V and 0 bases from J, with 15 bases in between. The CDR3 is 16 amino acids. Here the CDR3 DNA reads TGCAGCGTTGAGGGAACCCAACATAGCTCCTACAATGAGCAGTTCTTC. It translates to CSVEGTQHSSYNEQFF.